The rows below give T cell receptor beta chains drawn from one sample of a study of blood T cell repertoires in COVID-19. Clones were sequenced by immunoSEQ multiplex PCR, and TCRdb holds only the in-frame ones, with some missing. The sample lists a few hundred thousand clones, 75% to 90% occurring once. The sequencing input was peripheral blood. All receptors come from a human donor in a cohort sampled during active COVID-19. The CDR3 runs from the conserved cysteine through the conserved F or W. The D gene is left open where the match is weak. Not every row has a clone size; where given, it reads once, few, many or a size class.

D gene: TRBD1
V gene: TRBV19
clone size: NA
J gene: TRBJ2-7
CDR3 protein: CASSIAGTGAYEQYF
CDR3 DNA: TGTGCCAGTAGTATAGCTGGGACAGGGGCCTACGAGCAGTACTTC

D gene: NA
V gene: TRBV7-9
clone size: few
J gene: TRBJ2-7
CDR3 protein: CASSLGPEQYF
CDR3 DNA: TGTGCCAGCAGCTTAGGTCCGGAGCAGTACTTC

D gene: NA
V gene: TRBV23-1
clone size: NA
J gene: TRBJ2-7
CDR3 protein: CASSPPLKPGLPLRPPSPYF
CDR3 DNA: TGCGCCAGCAGTCCACCGCTCAAGCCGGGACTCCCTCTTCGCCCACCCTCGCCGTACTTC

D gene: NA
V gene: TRBV19
clone size: NA
J gene: TRBJ1-1
CDR3 protein: CASSILGEDTEAFF
CDR3 DNA: TGTGCCAGTAGTATTTTGGGGGAGGACACTGAAGCTTTCTTT

D gene: TRBD2
V gene: TRBV11-2
clone size: NA
J gene: TRBJ2-3
CDR3 protein: CASSLVGGDTQYF
CDR3 DNA: TGTGCCAGCAGCTTAGTGGGGGGGGATACGCAGTATTTT

D gene: NA
V gene: TRBV30
clone size: NA
J gene: TRBJ1-1
CDR3 protein: CAWSATGTQIRAFF
CDR3 DNA: TGTGCCTGGAGTGCGACCGGGACTCAAATTAGAGCTTTCTTT

D gene: NA
V gene: TRBV7-9
clone size: NA
J gene: TRBJ1-2
CDR3 protein: CASSLAGTPIYGYTF
CDR3 DNA: TGTGCCAGCAGCTTAGCAGGGACACCTATTTATGGCTACACCTTC

D gene: NA
V gene: TRBV29-1
clone size: NA
J gene: TRBJ1-2
CDR3 protein: CSVERQFTGYGYTF
CDR3 DNA: TGCAGCGTTGAAAGACAGTTCACCGGCTATGGCTACACCTTC

D gene: NA
V gene: TRBV27
clone size: NA
J gene: TRBJ1-1
CDR3 protein: CASSEYWEMNTEAFF
CDR3 DNA: TGTGCCAGCAGCGAATATTGGGAGATGAACACTGAAGCTTTCTTT

D gene: NA
V gene: TRBV7-2
clone size: NA
J gene: TRBJ1-1
CDR3 protein: CASSLGRGLNTEAFF
CDR3 DNA: TGTGCCAGCAGCTTAGGGCGGGGTTTGAACACTGAAGCTTTCTTT

D gene: NA
V gene: TRBV18
clone size: NA
J gene: TRBJ2-4
CDR3 protein: CASSPLGPAGGSKNIQYF
CDR3 DNA: TGTGCCAGCTCACCCCTCGGGCCAGCCGGAGGGTCCAAAAACATTCAGTACTTC

D gene: TRBD1
V gene: TRBV6-6
clone size: NA
J gene: TRBJ1-2
CDR3 protein: CASSSGQESGYTF
CDR3 DNA: TGTGCCAGCAGTTCCGGACAGGAGAGCGGCTACACCTTC

D gene: NA
V gene: TRBV6-2/TRBV6-3
clone size: NA
J gene: TRBJ1-1
CDR3 protein: CASSSPLSGVAWRTEAFF
CDR3 DNA: TGTGCCAGCAGTTCCCCACTCAGTGGTGTGGCCTGGAGGACTGAAGCTTTCTTT

D gene: TRBD1
V gene: TRBV4-1
clone size: few
J gene: TRBJ1-2
CDR3 protein: CASSQRRDRNGYTF
CDR3 DNA: TGCGCCAGCAGCCAACGCCGGGACAGGAATGGCTACACCTTC

D gene: NA
V gene: TRBV27
clone size: NA
J gene: TRBJ1-3
CDR3 protein: CASSSGHTGNTIYF
CDR3 DNA: TGTGCCAGCAGTTCCGGACATACTGGAAACACCATATATTTT

D gene: NA
V gene: TRBV24-1
clone size: NA
J gene: TRBJ2-2
CDR3 protein: CATTGSRGGPNTGELFF
CDR3 DNA: TGTGCCACCACGGGCTCCAGGGGCGGGCCGAACACCGGGGAGCTGTTTTTT

D gene: NA
V gene: TRBV10-3
clone size: once
J gene: TRBJ2-3
CDR3 protein: CAISGGTSTDTQYF
CDR3 DNA: TGTGCCATCAGTGGGGGGACTTCCACAGATACGCAGTATTTT

D gene: NA
V gene: TRBV21-1
clone size: NA
J gene: TRBJ1-3
CDR3 protein: CASSKALAGRDGNTIYF
CDR3 DNA: TGTGCCAGCAGCAAAGCGCTGGCAGGGAGGGATGGAAACACCATATATTTT

D gene: TRBD1
V gene: TRBV25-1
clone size: NA
J gene: TRBJ1-1
CDR3 protein: CASSAGDRNTEAFF
CDR3 DNA: TGTGCCAGCAGTGCGGGGGACAGGAACACTGAAGCTTTCTTT

D gene: NA
V gene: TRBV7-9
clone size: NA
J gene: TRBJ2-7
CDR3 protein: CASSPLVGSDSYEQYF
CDR3 DNA: TGTGCCAGCAGCCCCTTAGTGGGATCGGACAGCTACGAGCAGTACTTC

D gene: NA
V gene: TRBV4-3
clone size: few
J gene: TRBJ2-3
CDR3 protein: CASSQGGGDTDTQYF
CDR3 DNA: TGCGCCAGCAGCCAAGGGGGCGGGGACACAGATACGCAGTATTTT

D gene: TRBD2
V gene: TRBV13
clone size: NA
J gene: TRBJ2-2
CDR3 protein: CASTGRVAGNTGELFF
CDR3 DNA: TGTGCCAGCACCGGAAGGGTAGCGGGGAACACCGGGGAGCTGTTTTTT

D gene: NA
V gene: TRBV21-1
clone size: NA
J gene: TRBJ2-7
CDR3 protein: CASSKEGLGAKDEQYF
CDR3 DNA: TGTGCCAGCAGCAAAGAAGGTCTGGGGGCGAAGGACGAGCAGTACTTC

D gene: NA
V gene: TRBV19
clone size: NA
J gene: TRBJ2-7
CDR3 protein: CASQEQGSYEQYF
CDR3 DNA: TGTGCCAGCCAAGAACAGGGCTCCTACGAGCAGTACTTC

D gene: TRBD2
V gene: TRBV13
clone size: many
J gene: TRBJ2-3
CDR3 protein: CASSSYLTGLAGGTGTDTQYF
CDR3 DNA: TGTGCCAGCAGCTCATACCTAACGGGACTAGCGGGAGGGACAGGCACAGATACGCAGTATTTT

D gene: NA
V gene: TRBV29-1
clone size: NA
J gene: TRBJ2-7
CDR3 protein: CSVEDPGRAYEQYF
CDR3 DNA: TGCAGCGTTGAAGATCCGGGGAGAGCCTACGAGCAGTACTTC

D gene: NA
V gene: TRBV29-1
clone size: NA
J gene: TRBJ2-2
CDR3 protein: CSVEESSKGIEAGELFF
CDR3 DNA: TGCAGCGTTGAAGAGTCTTCCAAGGGGATTGAGGCCGGGGAGCTGTTTTTT

D gene: TRBD1
V gene: TRBV5-4
clone size: NA
J gene: TRBJ1-4
CDR3 protein: CASSLTGANEKLFF
CDR3 DNA: TGTGCCAGCAGCTTAACAGGGGCTAATGAAAAACTGTTTTTT

D gene: TRBD1
V gene: TRBV5-6
clone size: NA
J gene: TRBJ1-1
CDR3 protein: CASSFSGTGLNTEAFF
CDR3 DNA: TGTGCCAGCAGCTTCTCGGGGACAGGGCTTAACACTGAAGCTTTCTTT

D gene: TRBD1
V gene: TRBV6-5
clone size: NA
J gene: TRBJ1-2
CDR3 protein: CASSYGAGGSDGYTF
CDR3 DNA: TGTGCCAGCAGTTACGGGGCAGGGGGTTCCGATGGCTACACCTTC

D gene: NA
V gene: TRBV5-5
clone size: NA
J gene: TRBJ1-3
CDR3 protein: CASSDSGGGNTIYF
CDR3 DNA: TGTGCCAGCAGCGACTCCGGCGGTGGAAACACCATATATTTT

D gene: NA
V gene: TRBV28
clone size: NA
J gene: TRBJ2-1
CDR3 protein: CASSYPIQAGSYNEQFF
CDR3 DNA: TGTGCCAGCAGTTACCCGATCCAGGCCGGCTCCTACAATGAGCAGTTCTTC

D gene: NA
V gene: TRBV7-9
clone size: once
J gene: TRBJ1-6
CDR3 protein: CASSLTDSPLHF
CDR3 DNA: TGTGCCAGCAGCTTAACGGATTCACCCCTCCACTTT

D gene: TRBD1
V gene: TRBV19
clone size: once
J gene: TRBJ1-2
CDR3 protein: CASSTGQTNYGYTF
CDR3 DNA: TGTGCCAGTAGTACGGGACAGACAAACTATGGCTACACCTTC

D gene: TRBD1
V gene: TRBV5-1
clone size: NA
J gene: TRBJ2-5
CDR3 protein: CASSFTGGQETQYF
CDR3 DNA: TGCGCCAGCAGCTTTACAGGGGGGCAAGAGACCCAGTACTTC

D gene: NA
V gene: TRBV6-5
clone size: many
J gene: TRBJ2-1
CDR3 protein: CASSPDAGSFNEQFF
CDR3 DNA: TGTGCCAGCAGTCCCGACGCGGGCTCCTTCAATGAGCAGTTCTTC

D gene: NA
V gene: TRBV7-2
clone size: NA
J gene: TRBJ2-2
CDR3 protein: CASSLDSRELFF
CDR3 DNA: TGTGCCAGCAGCTTAGACTCCCGGGAGCTGTTTTTT